The 20 T cell receptor beta chains in this list originate from one sample, sequenced in a study of blood T cells in healthy people across ages. Combining a sample-barcoded 5' primer with a J-beta primer mix, a second PCR ran for roughly 7 to 12 cycles. A single record per CDR3 protein comes from TCRdb applying MiXCR to the 5' RACE reads. The data show about 590,000 distinct CDR3 sequences, about 30% seen once. The sequenced material came from blood. These receptors originate from an elderly woman in good health.

This clonotype was observed a few times. The CDR3 DNA sequence: TGTGCCATCAGTGAGACAGACACGAACACTGAAGCTTTCTTT. It is translated as CAISETDTNTEAFF. The rearrangement uses TRBV10-3 and TRBJ1-1, with no clear D. The germline V gene has CDR1 ENHRY and CDR2 SYGVKD. The CDR3 has 14 amino acids. V lost 2 bases to trimming and J lost 1 base, with 8 bases between them.

In this sample, this clonotype turned up many times. The chain uses TRBV11-3 and TRBJ2-1; no clear D. Trimming stripped 1 base from V and 0 bases from J, with 7 bases between. From germline, CDR1 is SGHNT and CDR2 YENEEA. This CDR3 is built from 15 residues. CDR3 DNA: TGTGCCAGCAGCTTAGGAGGAAACTCCTACAATGAGCAGTTCTTC. It codes for CASSLGGNSYNEQFF.

The table lists this clonotype with a count of one. The chain is built from TRBV28 and TRBJ2-3; D perhaps matches TRBD1 (5 bases). The CDR3 length is 15 residues. V was trimmed by 4 bases and J by 4 bases, leaving 15 bases between them. Germline-derived CDR1 and CDR2 are MDHEN and SYDVKM. CDR3 loop: CASSSRGAAPDTQYF. The CDR3 DNA reads TGTGCCAGCAGTTCCCGTGGGGCCGCCCCAGATACGCAGTATTTT. The variable domain in full, completed from reference TRBV28 and TRBJ2-3, reads DVKVTQSSRYLVKRTGEKVFLECVQDMDHENMFWYRQDPGLGLRLIYFSYDVKMKEKGDIPEGYSVSREKKERFSLILESASTNQTSMYLCASSSRGAAPDTQYFGPGTRLTVL.

In this sample, this clonotype turned up a few times. Here the CDR3 DNA reads TGTGCCTGGAGTCCACCGGGGGCCCAGGGCATTCAGTACTTC. This translates into CAWSPPGAQGIQYF. The J gene is TRBJ2-4, the V gene TRBV30; D may be TRBD1 or TRBD2 (6 bases each). The CDR3 contains 14 residues. Trimming stripped 2 bases from V and 9 bases from J, with 17 bases between. Looked up from germline, CDR1 is GTSNPN and CDR2 is SVGIG (reference sequence).

The V and J genes are TRBV6-5 and TRBJ1-1; 9 nucleotides agree with TRBD1. The germline V gene encodes CDR1 MNHEY and CDR2 SVGAGI. The CDR3 has 14 amino acids. J was trimmed by 5 bases and V by 5 bases; bases with no gene match: 6. CDR3 protein: CASSKGQGGTEAFF. CDR3 nucleotide sequence: TGTGCCAGCAGTAAGGGACAGGGTGGAACTGAAGCTTTCTTT.

This clonotype came up many times. This chain joins TRBV2 and TRBJ2-7, with D possibly TRBD1 on 6 matching bases. Trimming pared 6 bases from V and 2 bases from J, leaving 11 bases between. CDR3 length: 13 residues. CDR1 SNHLY and CDR2 FYNNEI come from the germline V gene. This chain's CDR3 is CASRTGSAYEQYF. CDR3 bases: TGTGCCAGCAGGACAGGTTCGGCCTACGAGCAGTACTTC.

This clonotype has more than one count but fewer than ten. The rearrangement links TRBV28 to TRBJ1-1; the D gene is possibly TRBD1 (5 bases). V was clipped by 6 bases and J by 7 bases, with 15 bases between them. This CDR3 has 13 amino acids. Per germline, CDR1 MDHEN and CDR2 SYDVKM. This CDR3 reads CASRKTETSEAFF. The CDR3 DNA sequence: TGTGCCAGCAGAAAGACAGAGACGAGTGAAGCTTTCTTT.

This clonotype has ten or more counts. A much bigger clone sits one base away, suggesting this may be a read error. This chain joins TRBV11-2 and TRBJ2-1; 13 bases map to TRBD2. The V segment lost 5 bases and the J segment 9 bases; nucleotides outside the gene matches: 10. The CDR3 length is 16 residues. Germline values: CDR1 SGHAT, CDR2 FQNNGV. The CDR3 reads CASSQGLAGAGSEQFF. In DNA, the CDR3 is TGTGCCAGCAGCCAAGGACTAGCGGGGGCGGGTTCTGAGCAGTTCTTC.

This clonotype was found many times. The chain joins TRBV28 to TRBJ2-6; D might be TRBD2 (5 bases). Germline V gene sequence: CDR1 MDHEN, CDR2 SYDVKM. CDR3 size: 16 residues. V was trimmed by 7 bases and J by 0 bases, leaving 13 bases between them. DNA for the CDR3: TGTGCCAGCATCGGACTCTACCGCTCTGGGGCCAACGTCCTGACTTTC. This sequence encodes CASIGLYRSGANVLTF.

This clonotype was detected ten times or more. V is TRBV7-2 and J is TRBJ1-6; the D gene is possibly TRBD1 (5 bases). This CDR3 comprises 16 residues. The germline V and J ends were trimmed by 5 bases and 6 bases, with 17 bases remaining between them. CDR1 is SGHTA, CDR2 FQGNSA, per germline. CDR3 residues: CASSPLGVGTNSPLHF. The CDR3, as DNA: TGTGCCAGCAGCCCCCTTGGGGTGGGGACTAATTCACCCCTCCACTTT.

This clonotype appeared many times. The genes are TRBV3-1 and TRBJ1-6; tentative D call: TRBD1 (6 bases). The germline V and J ends were trimmed by 1 base and 7 bases, with 11 bases remaining between them. Germline V gene sequence: CDR1 LGHDT, CDR2 YNNKEL (reference sequence). The CDR3 extends over 15 amino acids. As DNA, the CDR3 is TGTGCCAGCAGCCAAGTACAGGGTAGAAATTCACCCCTCCACTTT. Amino acids: CASSQVQGRNSPLHF.

This clonotype appeared many times. The CDR3, as DNA: TGCAGTGCAGCCGAGGGGGACACTGGACTCACCTTC. Translating it yields CSAAEGDTGLTF. This chain joins TRBV20-1 and TRBJ1-2; the D gene is possibly TRBD1 (6 bases). Germline CDR1 and CDR2: DFQATT and SNEGSKA (reference sequence). This CDR3 comprises 12 residues. V was clipped by 6 bases and J by 13 bases, with 21 bases between them.

This clonotype was detected many times. This chain joins TRBV20-1 and TRBJ1-6; D is uncertain. The V and J ends lost 0 bases and 10 bases respectively, with 13 bases between them. Germline lookup yields CDR1 DFQATT and CDR2 SNEGSKA (reference sequence). CDR3 length equals 14 residues. CDR3 sequence (DNA): TGCAGTGCTAGAGATACGAGATCCGGATCACCCCTCCACTTT. Its translation is CSARDTRSGSPLHF.

J is TRBJ1-1 and V is TRBV20-1; D is uncertain. The germline gives CDR1 DFQATT, CDR2 SNEGSKA (reference sequence). V was pared by 2 bases and J by 10 bases, with 11 bases between. The length of the CDR3 is 11 residues. CDR3 bases: TGCAGTGCTAGATCCGGGTCGGGAGCTTTCTTT. Translated: CSARSGSGAFF.

V gene TRBV2 combines with J gene TRBJ2-4, with a possible D match to TRBD2 (6 bases). V lost 2 bases and J 4 bases, leaving 24 bases between the germline ends. Germline-derived CDR1 and CDR2 are SNHLY and FYNNEI. CDR3 length: 19 amino acids. This chain's CDR3 is CASSESVGYGGWGKNIQYF. In DNA, the CDR3 is TGTGCCAGCAGTGAAAGTGTAGGGTACGGGGGTTGGGGGAAAAACATTCAGTACTTC. Full variable domain (rest looked up from reference TRBV2 and TRBJ2-4): EPEVTQTPSHQVTQMGQEVILRCVPISNHLYFYWYRQILGQKVEFLVSFYNNEISEKSEIFDDQFSVERPDGSNFTLKIRSTKLEDSAMYFCASSESVGYGGWGKNIQYFGAGTRLSVL.

In this sample, this clonotype turned up many times. This chain uses TRBV12-3 or TRBV12-4 with TRBJ2-7; 10 nucleotides agree with TRBD2. Trimming removed 5 bases from V and 3 bases from J; junction bases left unmatched: 4. The CDR3 contains 14 residues. CDR3 in amino acids: CASSLIAGGYEQYF. The CDR3 DNA is TGTGCCAGCAGTCTCATAGCGGGGGGCTACGAGCAGTACTTC.

At least ten counts were recorded for this clonotype. The genes are TRBV12-3 or TRBV12-4 and TRBJ1-2; no firm D call. This CDR3 has 12 residues. The V and J ends lost 5 bases and 5 bases respectively, with 9 bases between them. DNA of the CDR3: TGTGCCAGCAGTCTCCGGGTGTATGGCTACACCTTC. Amino acid sequence: CASSLRVYGYTF.

This clonotype occurred a few times. The chain employs TRBV20-1 and TRBJ1-2, with TRBD1 matching 7 bases. V shed 1 base and J 7 bases; nucleotides not matched to a gene: 0. Germline-derived CDR1 and CDR2 are DFQATT and SNEGSKA (reference sequence). This CDR3 spans 11 amino acids. The chain's CDR3 is CSARAGGGYTF. CDR3 sequence (DNA): TGCAGTGCTAGAGCAGGGGGTGGCTACACCTTC.

This clonotype was recorded a few times. V usage is TRBV5-1 and J usage is TRBJ1-6; D remains unclear. The CDR3 totals 13 residues. Germline-derived CDR1 and CDR2 are SGHRS and YFSETQ. Trimming removed 6 bases from V and 4 bases from J, with 8 bases in between. Written as DNA, the CDR3 is TGCGCCAGCACCAGTACTTATAATTCACCCCTCCACTTT. Protein: CASTSTYNSPLHF.

Regarding this clonotype: A clone one base away is much larger, so this may be a read error. The rearrangement links TRBV7-9 to TRBJ2-1, with unresolved D. Germline V gives CDR1 SEHNR, CDR2 FQNEAQ (reference sequence). CDR3 length: 13 residues. The CDR3 DNA is TGTACCAGCAGCTTCCTCTATCACAATGAGCAGTTCTTC. This codes for CTSSFLYHNEQFF. The whole variable domain, remainder taken from reference TRBV7-9 and TRBJ2-1, is DTGVSQNPRHKITKRGQNVTFRCDPISEHNRLYWYRQTLGQGPEFLTYFQNEAQLEKSRLLSDRFSAERPKGSFSTLEIQRTEQGDSAMYLCTSSFLYHNEQFFGPGTRLTVL.